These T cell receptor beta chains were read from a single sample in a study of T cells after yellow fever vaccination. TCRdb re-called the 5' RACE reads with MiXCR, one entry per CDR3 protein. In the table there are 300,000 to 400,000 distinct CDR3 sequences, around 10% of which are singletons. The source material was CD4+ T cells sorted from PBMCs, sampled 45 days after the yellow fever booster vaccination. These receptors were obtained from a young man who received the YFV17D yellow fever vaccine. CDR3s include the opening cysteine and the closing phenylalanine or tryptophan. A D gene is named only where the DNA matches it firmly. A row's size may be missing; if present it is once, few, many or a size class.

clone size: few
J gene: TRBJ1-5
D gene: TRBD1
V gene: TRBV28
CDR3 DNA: TGTGCCAGCAGTCCGGACAGGGGTCAGCCCCAGCATTTT
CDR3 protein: CASSPDRGQPQHF

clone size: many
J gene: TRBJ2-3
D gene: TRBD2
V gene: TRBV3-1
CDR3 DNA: TGTGCCAGCAGCCTTGGACTAGCGGGGGGCACAGATACGCAGTATTTT
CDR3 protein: CASSLGLAGGTDTQYF

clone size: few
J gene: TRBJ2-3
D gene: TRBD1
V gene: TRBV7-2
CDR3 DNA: TGTGCCAGCAGCTTTGGTCGGCGGACAGGGGCTCAGTATTTT
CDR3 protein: CASSFGRRTGAQYF

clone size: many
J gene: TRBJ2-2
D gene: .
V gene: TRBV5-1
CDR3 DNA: TGCGCCAGCAGCTTGGTGGGGTCCGGGGAGCTGTTTTTT
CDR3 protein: CASSLVGSGELFF

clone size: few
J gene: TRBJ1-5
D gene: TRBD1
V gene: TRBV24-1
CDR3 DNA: TGTGCCACCAGTGAATATGGGACAGGGGGCGGGCAGCCCCAGCATTTT
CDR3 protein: CATSEYGTGGGQPQHF

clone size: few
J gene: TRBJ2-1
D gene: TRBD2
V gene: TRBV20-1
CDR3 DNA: TGCAGTGCTCGAAGCGGGGGCCCTTACAATGAGCAGTTCTTC
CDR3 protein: CSARSGGPYNEQFF

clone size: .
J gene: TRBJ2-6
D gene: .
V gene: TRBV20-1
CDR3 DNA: TGCAGTGCTAGAGGGCCGGGGGCCAACGTCCTGACTTTC
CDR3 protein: CSARGPGANVLTF

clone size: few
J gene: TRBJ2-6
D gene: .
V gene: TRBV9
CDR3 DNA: TGTGCCAGCAGCTCCATAGGGTCTGGGGCCAACGTCCTGACTTTC
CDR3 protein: CASSSIGSGANVLTF

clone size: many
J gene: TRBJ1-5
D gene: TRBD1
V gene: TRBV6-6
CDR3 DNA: TGTGCCAGCAGTTACCAGGGGGGCAATCAGCCCCAGCATTTT
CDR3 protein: CASSYQGGNQPQHF

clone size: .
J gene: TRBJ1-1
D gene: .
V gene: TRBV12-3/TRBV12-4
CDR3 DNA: TGTGCCAGCAGTTTAAAGGGGCAGGGGAAGTTTAAGGCTTTCTTT
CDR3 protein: CASSLKGQGKFKAFF

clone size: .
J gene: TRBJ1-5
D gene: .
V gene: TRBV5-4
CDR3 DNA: TGTGCCAGCAGCTTGGAAACGGGTCAGCCCCAGCATTTT
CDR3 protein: CASSLETGQPQHF

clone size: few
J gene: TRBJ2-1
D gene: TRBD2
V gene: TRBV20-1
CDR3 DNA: TGCAGTGCTAGCCCGACTAGCGGGGGGGCACATGAGCAGTTCTTC
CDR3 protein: CSASPTSGGAHEQFF

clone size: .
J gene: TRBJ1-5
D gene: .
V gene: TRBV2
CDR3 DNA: TGTGCCAGCAGTGAGGTTACAGCTACCCAGCCCCAGCATTTT
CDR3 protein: CASSEVTATQPQHF

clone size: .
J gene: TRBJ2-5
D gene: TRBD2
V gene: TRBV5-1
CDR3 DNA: TGCGCCAGCAGCGATCCCGGACTAGCGGCGCGAGAGACCCAGTACTTC
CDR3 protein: CASSDPGLAARETQYF

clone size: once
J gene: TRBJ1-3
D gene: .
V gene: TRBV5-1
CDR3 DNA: TGCGCCAGCAGCTGGAGCCTATCGGGCTCTGGAAACACCATATATTTT
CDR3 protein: CASSWSLSGSGNTIYF

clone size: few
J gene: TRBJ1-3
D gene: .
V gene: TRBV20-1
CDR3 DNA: TGCAGTGCTAGGTCCGGGAATGAGAACACCATATATTTT
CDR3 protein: CSARSGNENTIYF

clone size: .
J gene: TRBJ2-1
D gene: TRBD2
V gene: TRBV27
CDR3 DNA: TGTGCCAGCAGTTTAGGGCTAGCGGAGTACAATGAGCAGTTCTTC
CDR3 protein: CASSLGLAEYNEQFF

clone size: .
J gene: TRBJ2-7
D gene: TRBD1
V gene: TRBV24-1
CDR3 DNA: TGTGCCACCGGGACAGGGGGCTACGAGCAGTACTTC
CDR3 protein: CATGTGGYEQYF

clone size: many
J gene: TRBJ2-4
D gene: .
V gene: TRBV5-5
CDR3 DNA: TGTGCCAGCAGCGCGGGACAGACCTTAGCCAAAAACATTCAGTACTTC
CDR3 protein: CASSAGQTLAKNIQYF

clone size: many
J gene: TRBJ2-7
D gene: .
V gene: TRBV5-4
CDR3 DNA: TGTGCCAGCAGCATAGGGGGGGCCTCCTACGAGCAGTACTTC
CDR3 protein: CASSIGGASYEQYF

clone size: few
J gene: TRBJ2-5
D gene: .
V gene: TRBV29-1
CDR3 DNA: TGCAGCGTTGAAGGGTTAGGGGGGCTGGAGACCCAGTACTTC
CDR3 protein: CSVEGLGGLETQYF

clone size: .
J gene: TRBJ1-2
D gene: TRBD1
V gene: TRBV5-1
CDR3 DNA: TGCGCCAGCAGCTTGTTAGGTGGGACAGTCTCCTATGGCTACACCTTC
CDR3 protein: CASSLLGGTVSYGYTF

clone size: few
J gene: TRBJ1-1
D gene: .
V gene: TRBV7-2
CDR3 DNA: TGTGCCAGCAGCAACGGGTTGGCCACTGAAGCTTTCTTT
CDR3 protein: CASSNGLATEAFF

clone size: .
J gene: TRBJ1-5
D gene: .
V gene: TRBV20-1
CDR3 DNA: TGCAGTGCCACCGAGGGGGTGAAAGGAAGCAATCAGCCCCAGCATTTT
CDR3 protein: CSATEGVKGSNQPQHF

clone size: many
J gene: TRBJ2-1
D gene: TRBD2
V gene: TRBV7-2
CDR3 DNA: TGTGCCAGCAGCCCACCCCAGCGGGGGGGTATTGAGCAGTTCTTC
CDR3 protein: CASSPPQRGGIEQFF

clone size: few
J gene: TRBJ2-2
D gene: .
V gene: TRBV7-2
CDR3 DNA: TGTGCCAGCAGCTTAGCGAGTCAGGGACTGAACACCGGGGAGCTGTTTTTT
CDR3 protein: CASSLASQGLNTGELFF

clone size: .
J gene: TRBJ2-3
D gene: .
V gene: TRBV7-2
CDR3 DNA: TGTGCCAGCAGCTTATGGCCAACCCTGCAGTATTTT
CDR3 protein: CASSLWPTLQYF

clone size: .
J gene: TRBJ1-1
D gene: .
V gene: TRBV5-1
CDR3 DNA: TGCGCCAGCAGCGGAGGGGGGGCCGGCGCTTTCTTT
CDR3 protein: CASSGGGAGAFF

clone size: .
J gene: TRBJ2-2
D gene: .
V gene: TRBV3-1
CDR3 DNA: TGTGCCAGCAGCCAAGATGCCGGGGAGCTGTTTTTT
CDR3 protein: CASSQDAGELFF

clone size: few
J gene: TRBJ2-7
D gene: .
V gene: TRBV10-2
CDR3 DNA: TGCGCCAGCAGTGAGTCTGGCAGGACATGGGACGAGCAGTACTTC
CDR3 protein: CASSESGRTWDEQYF

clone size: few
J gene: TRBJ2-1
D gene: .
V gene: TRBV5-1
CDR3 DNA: TGCGCCAGCAGCTGGACGGGTGGAACCTACAATGAGCAGTTCTTC
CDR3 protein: CASSWTGGTYNEQFF

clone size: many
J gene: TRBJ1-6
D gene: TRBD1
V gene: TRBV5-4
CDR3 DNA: TGTGCCAGCAGCTTGGGGGGGACAGGTTATAATTCACCCCTCCACTTT
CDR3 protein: CASSLGGTGYNSPLHF

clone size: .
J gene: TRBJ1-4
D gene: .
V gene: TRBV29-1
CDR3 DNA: TGCAGCGTTGTGACTCTGGGTGCGTCTGAAAAACTGTTTTTT
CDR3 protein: CSVVTLGASEKLFF

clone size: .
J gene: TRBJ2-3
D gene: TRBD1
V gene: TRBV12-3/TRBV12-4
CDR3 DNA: TGTGCCAGCGGGACAGGGTCAGATACGAAGTATTTT
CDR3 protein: CASGTGSDTKYF

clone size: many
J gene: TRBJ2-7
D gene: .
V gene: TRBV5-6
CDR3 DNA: TGTGCCAGCAGCGACGATGTAGAGCAGTACTTC
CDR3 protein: CASSDDVEQYF

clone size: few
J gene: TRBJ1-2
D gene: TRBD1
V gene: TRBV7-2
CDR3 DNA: TGTGCCAGCAGCGCAATTGGGCCACAGGGGGCAGGTGGCTACACCTTC
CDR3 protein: CASSAIGPQGAGGYTF

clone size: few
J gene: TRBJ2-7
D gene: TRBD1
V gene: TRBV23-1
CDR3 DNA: TGCGCCATCTGGACAGGGGGCAATCGGTGCGAGCAGTACTTC
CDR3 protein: CAIWTGGNRCEQYF

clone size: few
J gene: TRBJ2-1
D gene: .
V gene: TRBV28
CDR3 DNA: TGTGCCAGCAGTTTCTGGGCTAATGAGCAGTTCTTC
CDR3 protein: CASSFWANEQFF

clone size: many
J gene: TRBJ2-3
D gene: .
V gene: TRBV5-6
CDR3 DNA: TGTGCCAGCCTGGGACTTATCACAGATACGCAGTATTTT
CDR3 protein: CASLGLITDTQYF

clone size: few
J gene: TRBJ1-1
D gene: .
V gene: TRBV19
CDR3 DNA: TGTGCCAGTACGTGGAAGGGAGGCACTGAAGCTTTCTTT
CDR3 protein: CASTWKGGTEAFF

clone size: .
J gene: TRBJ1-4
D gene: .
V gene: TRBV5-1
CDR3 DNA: TGCGCCAGCAGCTTGTTCGGGGGGCGCGGGGAAAAACTGTTTTTT
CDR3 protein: CASSLFGGRGEKLFF

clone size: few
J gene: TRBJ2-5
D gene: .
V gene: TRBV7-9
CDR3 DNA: TGTGCCAGCAGCTTATCATCCACGGTGGTGGAGACCCAGTACTTC
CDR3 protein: CASSLSSTVVETQYF

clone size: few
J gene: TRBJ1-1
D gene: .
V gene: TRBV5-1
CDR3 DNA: TGCGCCAGCAGCTGGGCGGGCACAGATAACACTGAAGCTTTCTTT
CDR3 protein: CASSWAGTDNTEAFF

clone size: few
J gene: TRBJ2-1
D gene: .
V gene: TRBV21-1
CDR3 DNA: TGTGCCAGCAGCCCCGGGACAGGGGGAGTGAATGAGCAGTTCTTC
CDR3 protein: CASSPGTGGVNEQFF

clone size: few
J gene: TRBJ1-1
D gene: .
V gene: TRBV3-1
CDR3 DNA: TGTGCCAGCAGCCACAGGAGCACTGAAGCTTTCTTT
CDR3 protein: CASSHRSTEAFF

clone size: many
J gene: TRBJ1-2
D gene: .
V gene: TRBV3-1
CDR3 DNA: TGTGCCAGCACTCTGCTAGGCACCGAGGGCTACACCTTC
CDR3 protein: CASTLLGTEGYTF

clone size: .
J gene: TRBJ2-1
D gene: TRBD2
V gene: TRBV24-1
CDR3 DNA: TGTGCCACCAGTGCCCCCCTAGCGGGGGGTTACAATGAGCAGTTCTTC
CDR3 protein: CATSAPLAGGYNEQFF

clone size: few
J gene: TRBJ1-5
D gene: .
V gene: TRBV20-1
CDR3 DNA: TGCAGTGCTAGAGATCAAGGGAGGGGTCAGCCCCAGCATTTT
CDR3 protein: CSARDQGRGQPQHF

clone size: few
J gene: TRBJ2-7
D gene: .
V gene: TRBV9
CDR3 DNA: TGTGCCAGCAGCCCCCATGTGGGACTTGTCTACGAGCAGTACTTC
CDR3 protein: CASSPHVGLVYEQYF

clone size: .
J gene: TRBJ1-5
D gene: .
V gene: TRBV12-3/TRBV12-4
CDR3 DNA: TGTGCCAGCAGTCTACAGGGTTATAGCAATCAGCCCCAGCATTTT
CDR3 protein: CASSLQGYSNQPQHF

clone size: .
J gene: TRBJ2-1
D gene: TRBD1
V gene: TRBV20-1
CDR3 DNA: TGCAGTGCTAGGAAGGGGGCGCGCGATGAGCAGTTCTTC
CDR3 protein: CSARKGARDEQFF

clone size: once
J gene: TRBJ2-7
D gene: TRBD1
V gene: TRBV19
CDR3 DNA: TGTGCCAGTACTCCTAGGACAGGGGCCTACGAGCAGTACTTC
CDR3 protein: CASTPRTGAYEQYF

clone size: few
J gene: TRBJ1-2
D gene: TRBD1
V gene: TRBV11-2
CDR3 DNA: TGTGCCAGCAACCGACAGGGGTATGGCTACACCTTC
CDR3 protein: CASNRQGYGYTF

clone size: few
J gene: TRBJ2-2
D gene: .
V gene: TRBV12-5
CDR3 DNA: TGTGCTAGTGGTTTGGTCTTAGCCCGACCCACCGGGGAGCTGTTTTTT
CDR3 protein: CASGLVLARPTGELFF

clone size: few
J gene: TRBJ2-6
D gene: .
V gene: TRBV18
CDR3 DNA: TGTGCCAGCTCACCTAGACAGATAATCTCTGGGGCCAACGTCCTGACTTTC
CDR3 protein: CASSPRQIISGANVLTF

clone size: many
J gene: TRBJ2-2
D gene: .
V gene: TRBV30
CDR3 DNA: TGTGCCTGGAGTATTGGGACACCCACCGGGGAGCTGTTTTTT
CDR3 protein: CAWSIGTPTGELFF

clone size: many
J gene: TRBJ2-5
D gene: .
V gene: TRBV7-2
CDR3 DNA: TGTGCCAGCAGCACCCTAGCCAATCACAGGGAGACCCAGTACTTC
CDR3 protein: CASSTLANHRETQYF

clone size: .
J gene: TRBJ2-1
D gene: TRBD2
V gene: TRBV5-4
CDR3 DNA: TGTGCCAGCAGCTCAGGGCAGCGGGGGTACAATGAGCAGTTCTTC
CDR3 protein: CASSSGQRGYNEQFF

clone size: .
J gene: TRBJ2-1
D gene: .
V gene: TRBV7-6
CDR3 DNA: TGTGCCAGCAGCCCCTTGCTCAATGAGCAGTTCTTC
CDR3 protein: CASSPLLNEQFF

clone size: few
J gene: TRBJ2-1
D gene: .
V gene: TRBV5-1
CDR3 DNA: TGCGCCAGCAGCTTGTCACAGGGCTCTAATGAGCAGTTCTTC
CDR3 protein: CASSLSQGSNEQFF